Shown below are 9 T cell receptor beta chains from a single sample sequenced in a study of CD8 T cells in Susac syndrome. Reverse transcription used about 0.45 to 1 ug RNA and random hexamers. TCRdb ran MiXCR on the immunoSEQ multiplex PCR reads and lists one entry per CDR3 protein. The sample yields about 300,000 distinct CDR3 sequences, approximately 90% seen once. Sequences were obtained from CD8+ T cells from PBMCs. These receptor sequences come from a human donor with multiple sclerosis.

V gene TRBV7-2 combines with J gene TRBJ2-5; TRBD2 aligns across 10 bases. CDR1 and CDR2 (germline): SGHTA, FQGNSA. V was pared by 8 bases and J by 2 bases, with 8 bases of the junction left unmatched. The CDR3 is made up of 15 amino acids. In nucleotides, the CDR3 is TGTGCCAGCGTTACTAGCGGGGTTAAACAAGAGACCCAGTACTTC. This translates into CASVTSGVKQETQYF.

This clonotype came up a few times. This chain joins TRBV2 and TRBJ2-7, with D maybe TRBD2 (6 bases). This CDR3 is built from 13 residues. The V end was cut by 7 bases, the J end by 2 bases, with 12 bases between. In germline, CDR1 is SNHLY, CDR2 FYNNEI. In DNA form, the CDR3 reads TGTGCCAGCAAGGGACTTCAAGCCTACGAGCAGTACTTC. This sequence encodes CASKGLQAYEQYF.

V is TRBV27 and J is TRBJ1-5; maybe TRBD1 (6 bases). Trimming left V 2 bases short and J 4 bases short, with 12 bases between. From germline, CDR1 is MNHEY and CDR2 SMNVEV (reference sequence). The CDR3 length is 15 residues. In DNA form, the CDR3 reads TGTGCCAGCAGTTTAGGGGGCTCTCTTAATCAGCCCCAGCATTTT. Amino acid sequence: CASSLGGSLNQPQHF.

The CDR3, as DNA: TGTGCCAGCAGCCAAGTGAGGTCACCCCTCCACTTT. This gives the protein CASSQVRSPLHF. V gene TRBV14 combines with J gene TRBJ1-6; the D is unclear. This CDR3 region has 12 residues. V was clipped by 1 base and J by 10 bases, with 5 bases between them. The V gene's germline CDR1 is SGHDN and CDR2 FVKESK.

This chain links TRBV6-2 or TRBV6-3 with TRBJ2-7; D may match TRBD1 or TRBD2 (5 bases each). Trimming removed 8 bases from V and 1 base from J, with 6 bases in between. The CDR3 runs to 11 residues. Germline V gives CDR1 MNHEY, CDR2 SVGEGT. The CDR3 sequence: CASEGSYEQYF. CDR3 in DNA: TGTGCCAGCGAGGGGTCCTACGAGCAGTACTTC.

This chain joins TRBV4-3 and TRBJ2-7, with 8 bases aligning to TRBD1. The germline gives CDR1 LGHNA, CDR2 YSLEER. Trimming cost V 4 bases and J 4 bases; bases outside gene matches: 9. The CDR3 totals 15 residues. In DNA, the CDR3 is TGCGCCAGCAGCCGTTTCCACAGGGGGGATTACGAGCAGTACTTC. This gives the protein CASSRFHRGDYEQYF.

CDR3 sequence reads: CATSRDRIEQYF. CDR3 nucleotides: TGTGCCACCAGCAGAGATAGGATCGAGCAGTACTTC. The chain combines TRBV15 with TRBJ2-7; no reliable D call. V lost 0 bases and J 6 bases, leaving 6 bases between the germline ends. Germline assignment: CDR1 LNHNV and CDR2 YYDKDF (reference sequence). CDR3 length: 12 residues.

This chain connects TRBV15 to TRBJ2-1, with 9 bases aligning to TRBD2. V trimming: 1 base; J trimming: 4 bases; junction bases outside the gene matches: 5. Germline V gene data show CDR1 as LNHNV and CDR2 as YYDKDF (reference sequence). The CDR3 covers 16 residues. CDR3 coding DNA: TGTGCCACCAGCAGAGCGCGGACTAGCGAATACAATGAGCAGTTCTTC. This gives the protein CATSRARTSEYNEQFF.

There are a few counts of this clonotype. The V call is TRBV6-2 or TRBV6-3, the J call TRBJ2-7; 8 nucleotides align to TRBD1. The CDR3 contains 14 residues. Losses at the gene ends were 4 bases for V and 1 base for J; bases not matched to a gene: 3. The germline V gene has CDR1 MNHEY and CDR2 SVGEGT. The CDR3 loop is CASSSRDRSYEQYF. CDR3 nucleotides: TGTGCCAGCAGTTCCCGGGACAGGTCCTACGAGCAGTACTTC.